These 21 T cell receptor beta chains came from one sample sequenced in a study of PD-L1 blockade in urothelial cancer (dated by TCRdb to 2016 to 2017). The library was prepared using the immunoSEQ multiplex PCR assay. As stored in TCRdb, this immuneACCESS dataset retains in-frame rearrangements with V and J assigned. A fraction of the clones does not appear; measured against another copy, unresolved V genes explain less than half of the discrepancy, and the remainder lacks a known reason. The sample table shows under 70,000 clones, and 70% to 90% are seen once. The top ten clones comprise roughly 1.5% of the sample. This specimen's time point label, per the study, means: pretreatment peripheral blood. Sequencing was performed on PBMCs, taken around atezolizumab (anti-PD-L1) treatment. The receptor source for this set is a man between 65 and 80 years old with urothelial cancer.

The V call is TRBV19, the J call TRBJ2-5; 8 positions agree with TRBD2. Germline CDR1 and CDR2: LNHDA and SQIVND (reference sequence). This CDR3 is 15 amino acids long. J lost 4 bases, V lost 2 bases, and 6 bases had no gene match. CDR3: CASSITGLAGETQYF. The CDR3 DNA follows: TGTGCCAGTAGTATAACCGGACTAGCTGGAGAGACCCAGTACTTC.

The CDR3 nucleotides are TGTGCCAGTAGTCCAAGGGGGAACACCGGGGAGCTGTTTTTT. This encodes CASSPRGNTGELFF. This rearrangement joins TRBV19 to TRBJ2-2, with D perhaps TRBD1 (5 bases). From germline, CDR1 is LNHDA and CDR2 SQIVND (reference sequence). CDR3 length equals 14 residues. Trimming left V 5 bases short and J 1 base short, with 8 bases between.

As DNA, the CDR3 is TGTGCCAGCAGCTCAACCGGGACAGGGGCGAAGAATGAAAAACTGTTTTTT. It codes for CASSSTGTGAKNEKLFF. The rearrangement uses TRBV5-4 and TRBJ1-4; 10 nucleotides line up with TRBD1. The V gene's germline CDR1 is SGHNT and CDR2 YYREEE (reference sequence). Trimming at V came to 3 bases and at J to 5 bases, leaving 10 bases not matched to a gene. This CDR3 is 17 amino acids long.

J is TRBJ2-7 and V is TRBV11-2; D unclear. The CDR3 spans 15 residues. Trimming removed 5 bases from V and 4 bases from J, with 18 bases in between. Looked up from germline, CDR1 is SGHAT and CDR2 is FQNNGV. In nucleotides, the CDR3 is TGTGCCAGCAGCCATCCTACGAGGAATGTTTACGAGCAGTACTTC. Its translation is CASSHPTRNVYEQYF.

This chain links TRBV5-1 with TRBJ2-7, with 9 bases that match TRBD1. CDR3 length: 18 residues. The V and J ends lost 4 bases and 2 bases, in that order; junction bases with no gene match: 16. CDR1 and CDR2 from the germline V gene are SGHRS and YFSETQ. The CDR3 here is CASSPTLRTGEGTYEQYF. The DNA for the CDR3 is TGCGCCAGCAGCCCGACCTTACGGACAGGGGAGGGGACCTACGAGCAGTACTTC.

A few counts support this clone. V and J are TRBV29-1 and TRBJ2-3; D is unclear. With 2 bases removed from V and 2 bases from J, the gap between germline ends came to 11 bases. Germline-derived CDR1 and CDR2 are SQVTM and ANQGSEA. This CDR3 comprises 14 residues. As DNA, the CDR3 is TGCAGCGTTGAAACGAACGGGTTCACAGATACGCAGTATTTT. It encodes CSVETNGFTDTQYF.

The genes are TRBV19 and TRBJ1-5, with D perhaps TRBD1 (6 bases). Per germline, CDR1 LNHDA and CDR2 SQIVND (reference sequence). The CDR3 contains 15 residues. The germline V and J ends were trimmed by 6 bases and 7 bases, with 19 bases remaining between them. CDR3 residues: CASRMATGWDQPQHF. In nucleotides, the CDR3 is TGTGCCAGTAGAATGGCAACAGGGTGGGACCAGCCCCAGCATTTT.

This clone appeared a single time. The chain uses TRBV4-3 and TRBJ1-1, with no clear D. The CDR3 has 14 amino acids. CDR1 is LGHNA and CDR2 is YSLEER in the germline V gene. Trimming pared 1 base from V and 1 base from J, leaving 7 bases between. The CDR3 sequence is CASSQGGANTEAFF. The CDR3 DNA is TGCGCCAGCAGCCAAGGAGGAGCGAACACTGAAGCTTTCTTT.

J is TRBJ2-5 and V is TRBV5-1; 7 bases agree with TRBD2. Germline lookup yields CDR1 SGHRS and CDR2 YFSETQ. CDR3 length: 15 amino acids. V lost 3 bases, J lost 1 base, and 6 bases stayed unmatched. In DNA, the CDR3 is TGCGCCAGCAGCTCGAGCGGGATTCTCCAAGAGACCCAGTACTTC. Its protein is CASSSSGILQETQYF.

The rearrangement joins TRBV5-1 to TRBJ2-3; D is uncertain. Germline CDR1 is SGHRS and CDR2 is YFSETQ. The CDR3 consists of 12 residues. The V gene lost 1 base and the J gene lost 5 bases, with 5 bases spanning the gap. In nucleotides, the CDR3 is TGCGCCAGCAGCTTGTCAGAAGATACGCAGTATTTT. It is translated as CASSLSEDTQYF.

V usage is TRBV7-2 and J usage is TRBJ2-5; D unresolved. Germline lookup yields CDR1 SGHTA and CDR2 FQGNSA. The CDR3 is 11 residues long. V was trimmed by 6 bases and J by 4 bases, leaving 6 bases between them. The CDR3 region has the DNA TGTGCCAGCAGGGTCGGAGAGACCCAGTACTTC. Amino acid sequence: CASRVGETQYF.

V is TRBV6-5 and J is TRBJ2-3; D unclear. This CDR3 has 13 residues. Germline CDR1 and CDR2: MNHEY and SVGAGI. Deletions cut 0 bases from V and 5 bases from J, with 6 bases between. The CDR3 reads CASSYSVRDTQYF. Written as DNA, the CDR3 is TGTGCCAGCAGTTACTCCGTCAGAGATACGCAGTATTTT.

This chain connects TRBV29-1 to TRBJ2-7; 7 bases match TRBD1. J lost 6 bases, V lost 5 bases, and 10 bases had no gene match. The CDR3 sequence is 13 residues long. CDR1 is SQVTM, CDR2 ANQGSEA, per germline. In DNA form, the CDR3 reads TGCAGCGTTATCCTAAAGACAGGGCTCGAGCAGTACTTC. Its translation: CSVILKTGLEQYF.

The rearrangement uses TRBV7-9 and TRBJ2-7; 7 bases are a match to TRBD2. Germline V CDR1 and CDR2: SEHNR, FQNEAQ (reference sequence). This CDR3 has 15 amino acids. V trimming: 6 bases; J trimming: 1 base; junction bases outside the gene matches: 9. The CDR3 sequence: CASSPRTGRSYEQYF. The CDR3 DNA sequence: TGTGCCAGCAGTCCCAGGACCGGGAGGTCCTACGAGCAGTACTTC. The complete variable domain, with remaining parts taken from reference TRBV7-9 and TRBJ2-7, reads DTGVSQNPRHKITKRGQNVTFRCDPISEHNRLYWYRQTLGQGPEFLTYFQNEAQLEKSRLLSDRFSAERPKGSFSTLEIQRTEQGDSAMYLCASSPRTGRSYEQYFGPGTRLTVT.

This clone was observed many times. J is TRBJ1-2 and V is TRBV20-1; TRBD1 matches 9 bases. CDR1 is DFQATT, CDR2 SNEGSKA, per germline (reference sequence). The CDR3 totals 11 residues. The CDR3 sequence: CSGGQGYGYTF. Here the CDR3 DNA reads TGCAGCGGGGGACAGGGCTATGGCTACACCTTC.

V usage is TRBV29-1 and J usage is TRBJ2-1, with 8 bases lining up with TRBD2. V was pared by 1 base and J by 9 bases, with 8 bases of the junction left unmatched. This CDR3 has 14 amino acids. Germline V CDR1 and CDR2: SQVTM, ANQGSEA. CDR3 bases: TGCAGCGTTGAAGGGGTCGGCGGGAGGATTGAGCAGTTCTTC. It yields the protein CSVEGVGGRIEQFF.

This clone is a singleton in its sample. The V and J genes are TRBV7-8 and TRBJ2-7; tentative D call: TRBD1 (6 bases). Trimming cost V 4 bases and J 2 bases, with 21 bases left between them. The CDR3 has 17 residues. Germline V lookup: CDR1 SGHVS, CDR2 FQNEAQ. As DNA, the CDR3 is TGTGCCAGCAGCTCCACAGGGTCGGGGTACGAGACCTACGAGCAGTACTTC. Its translation: CASSSTGSGYETYEQYF.

The rearrangement joins TRBV11-3 to TRBJ2-1; D not resolved. Germline CDR1 and CDR2: SGHNT and YENEEA. The CDR3 sequence is 12 residues long. Trimming cost V 4 bases and J 5 bases, with 6 bases left between them. Here the CDR3 DNA reads TGTGCCAGCAGCTCCCAAAACAATGAGCAGTTCTTC. Its protein is CASSSQNNEQFF.

The J gene is TRBJ2-1, the V gene TRBV7-2; no reliable D call. Germline CDR1 reads SGHTA; CDR2 reads FQGNSA. The CDR3 extends over 12 amino acids. V was clipped by 2 bases and J by 7 bases, with 6 bases between them. This CDR3 reads CASSLMTNEQFF. CDR3 nucleotides: TGTGCCAGCAGCTTAATGACTAATGAGCAGTTCTTC.

The V gene is TRBV11-3, the J gene TRBJ2-1; the match to TRBD2 covers 9 bases. The germline V gene has CDR1 SGHNT and CDR2 YENEEA. CDR3 length: 16 residues. Trimming at V came to 1 base and at J to 8 bases, leaving 9 bases not matched to a gene. CDR3 sequence (DNA): TGTGCCAGCAGCTTAGGGACTAGCGTTCTGTCGGATGAGCAGTTCTTC. Translation: CASSLGTSVLSDEQFF.

About this clone itself: Sequence at one end of the junction differs from germline and may be a read error. V and J are TRBV11-2 and TRBJ2-1, with D perhaps TRBD1 (5 bases). The CDR3 totals 17 residues. Germline V lookup: CDR1 SGHAT, CDR2 FQNNGV. CDR3 region: CASTLGVRGDSYNEQFF. Here the CDR3 DNA reads TGTGCCAGCACCTTAGGGGTTCGCGGAGACTCCTACAATGAGCAGTTCTTC.